This passage covers 12 T cell receptor beta chains from one sample sequenced in a study of naive and memory T cell subsets. Ligated cDNA underwent four rounds of PCR with nested alpha and beta constant region primers and SP2. TCRdb processed the 5' RACE reads anew with MiXCR; each CDR3 protein has one entry. The sample yields roughly 30,000 distinct CDR3 sequences, around 15% seen once. The library had UMIs added by 3' ligation of an oligonucleotide to TCR cDNA. These TCRs come from a female donor in good health.

This clonotype appeared many times. In DNA form, the CDR3 reads TGCAGTGCCCGTGTACTAGCGGGGTCCTCTGGGGCCAACGTCCTGACTTTC. This encodes CSARVLAGSSGANVLTF. The rearrangement joins TRBV20-1 to TRBJ2-6; 10 bases fit TRBD2. Germline CDR1 DFQATT, CDR2 SNEGSKA (reference sequence). The V gene end was trimmed by 6 bases and the J gene end by 0 bases; junction bases not matched to a gene: 8. This CDR3 spans 17 amino acids.

The CDR3 DNA reads TGCGCCAGCAGCTTCGGCCACGCCGGGAACACTGAAGCTTTCTTT. It yields the protein CASSFGHAGNTEAFF. The chain joins TRBV5-1 to TRBJ1-1; D is unclear. The V and J ends lost 2 bases and 1 base respectively, with 12 bases between them. Germline loops: CDR1 SGHRS, CDR2 YFSETQ. This CDR3 contains 15 residues.

This chain uses TRBV24-1 with TRBJ1-2; D uncertain. V was cut by 4 bases and J by 5 bases, with 4 bases left in between. The CDR3 covers 11 residues. Per germline, CDR1 KGHDR and CDR2 SFDVKD. CDR3 protein: CATSDQYGYTF. DNA for the CDR3: TGTGCCACCAGTGACCAATATGGCTACACCTTC.

The chain joins TRBV29-1 to TRBJ2-3; perhaps TRBD2 as D (6 bases). The CDR3 runs 14 residues. CDR1 SQVTM and CDR2 ANQGSEA come from the germline V gene. Deletions cut 8 bases from V and 4 bases from J, with 19 bases between. The CDR3 region is CSSDGGGGADTQYF. The DNA of the CDR3 is TGCAGCTCCGACGGGGGTGGCGGGGCAGATACGCAGTATTTT.

The table lists this clonotype with many counts. V and J are TRBV5-4 and TRBJ2-7, with unresolved D. The CDR3 has 16 residues. The V end lost 0 bases, the J end lost 0 bases, and 13 bases lay between the germline ends. Germline V gene sequence: CDR1 SGHNT, CDR2 YYREEE (reference sequence). CDR3 amino acids: CASSLGRDVGSYEQYF. The CDR3 nucleotides read TGTGCCAGCAGCTTGGGTCGAGACGTCGGCTCCTACGAGCAGTACTTC.

This clonotype was picked up a small number of times. The chain uses TRBV20-1 and TRBJ2-1, with D possibly called TRBD1 or TRBD2 (6 bases each). CDR3 length equals 13 residues. Germline values: CDR1 DFQATT, CDR2 SNEGSKA (reference sequence). Trimming stripped 6 bases from V and 6 bases from J, with 15 bases between. CDR3 nucleotide sequence: TGCAGTGCCCCTTCCCGGGGGCTCAATGAGCAGTTCTTC. Protein: CSAPSRGLNEQFF.

This clonotype was recorded many times. The chain joins TRBV19 to TRBJ2-5; D possibly corresponds to TRBD2 (6 bases). Germline loops: CDR1 LNHDA, CDR2 SQIVND (reference sequence). This CDR3 region has 14 residues. Between the trimmed V and J ends, which lost 5 bases and 5 bases, there was a span of 15 bases. CDR3 bases: TGTGCCAGTAGTCTCACCGCGGGGTTCGAGACCCAGTACTTC. Amino acids: CASSLTAGFETQYF.

The chain uses TRBV7-2 and TRBJ1-5; D is perhaps TRBD1 (6 bases). CDR1 SGHTA and CDR2 FQGNSA come from the germline V gene. The germline V and J ends were trimmed by 4 bases and 7 bases, with 20 bases remaining between them. CDR3 length: 16 amino acids. The CDR3 DNA reads as TGTGCCAGCAGCTACAGCCCGGCAGGGGTGAGGCAGCCCCAGCATTTT. Translated: CASSYSPAGVRQPQHF.

The sample holds many counts of this clonotype. The genes are TRBV20-1 and TRBJ2-7; tentatively, D is TRBD1 (6 bases). Trimming took 5 bases from V and 6 from J, leaving 17 bases between them. The CDR3 extends over 13 amino acids. Germline CDR1 and CDR2: DFQATT and SNEGSKA (reference sequence). Here the CDR3 DNA reads TGCAGTGCTCAATGGGACAATACAGGCGAGCAGTACTTC. Translated: CSAQWDNTGEQYF.

This clonotype was counted a single time. This chain links TRBV12-5 with TRBJ1-5; D unresolved. V gave up 5 bases and J gave up 4 bases, with 12 bases separating them. The CDR3 length is 14 residues. CDR1 LGHNT and CDR2 FRNRAP come from the germline V gene. The CDR3 DNA is TGTGCTAGTGGTCCGCGAACAGATAATCAGCCCCAGCATTTT. This translates into CASGPRTDNQPQHF.

This clonotype appeared many times. The V gene is TRBV5-5, the J gene TRBJ1-1; D is undetermined. Germline V gene lookup returns CDR1 SGHKS and CDR2 YYEKEE (reference sequence). Trimming stripped 5 bases from V and 1 base from J, with 12 bases between. The CDR3 is 14 amino acids. The CDR3 region is CASSLTFTNTEAFF. The CDR3 DNA is TGTGCCAGCAGTTTGACATTCACGAACACTGAAGCTTTCTTT. The full variable domain, with the rest looked up from reference TRBV5-5 and TRBJ1-1, is DAGVTQSPTHLIKTRGQQVTLRCSPISGHKSVSWYQQVLGQGPQFIFQYYEKEERGRGNFPDRFSARQFPNYSSELNVNALLLGDSALYLCASSLTFTNTEAFFGQGTRLTVV.

This sequence joins TRBV3-1 and TRBJ1-6, with 11 nucleotides matching TRBD1. Germline-derived CDR1 and CDR2 are LGHDT and YNNKEL (reference sequence). This CDR3 contains 20 residues. Trimming at V came to 0 bases and at J to 8 bases, leaving 15 bases not matched to a gene. CDR3 DNA sequence: TGTGCCAGCAGCCAAGAAATTTGGACAGGGGGCCCTTCATTGGATTCACCCCTCCACTTT. Its translation is CASSQEIWTGGPSLDSPLHF.